The 22 T cell receptor beta chains below come from one sample, sequenced in a study of glioma-infiltrating T cells after dendritic cell vaccination. Profiled with immunoSEQ multiplex PCR; TCRdb holds only in-frame clones, not every one. The sample lists approximately 110,000 clones, about 90% occurring once. The time point denotes: after dendritic cell vaccination, including at tumor progression/relapse. The source material was blood, sampled after dendritic cell vaccination. The receptors stem from a human donor with glioblastoma.

This sequence joins TRBV5-5 and TRBJ1-2; TRBD1 matches 7 bases. V was pared by 5 bases and J by 4 bases, with 11 bases of the junction left unmatched. Per the germline V gene, CDR1 is SGHKS and CDR2 is YYEKEE (reference sequence). This CDR3 region has 15 residues. CDR3 loop: CASRRTGENLYGYTF. The CDR3 nucleotides are TGTGCCAGCAGAAGGACAGGAGAGAACCTCTATGGCTACACCTTC.

This clone has a handful of counts. This chain uses TRBV20-1 with TRBJ2-4, with D unclear. The CDR3 has 11 amino acids. Germline V gene lookup returns CDR1 DFQATT and CDR2 SNEGSKA (reference sequence). V lost 0 bases and J lost 7, with 4 bases in between. The CDR3 sequence is CSARESNIQYF. CDR3 coding DNA: TGCAGTGCTAGAGAATCTAACATTCAGTACTTC.

The chain has TRBV21-1 and TRBJ2-7; no check of the table's D call, TRBD1, against the DNA was made. TRBV21-1 is a documented pseudogene. This CDR3 comprises 16 residues. CDR3 region: CASSSRGPGLWSEQYF. Here the CDR3 DNA reads TGTGCCAGCAGCTCCAGGGGTCCAGGGCTATGGTCCGAGCAGTACTTC.

A single count supports this clone. J is TRBJ2-3 and V is TRBV19; D perhaps matches TRBD2 (7 bases). The CDR3 sequence is 14 residues long. Trimming stripped 3 bases from V and 2 bases from J, with 9 bases between. Looked up from germline, CDR1 is LNHDA and CDR2 is SQIVND (reference sequence). The CDR3 DNA reads TGTGCCAGTAGTATGGGGGGGCCCACAGATACGCAGTATTTT. Protein product: CASSMGGPTDTQYF.

The genes are TRBV2 and TRBJ2-3, with 9 bases identical to TRBD2. Trimming removed 7 bases from V and 3 bases from J; junction bases left unmatched: 11. CDR3 length: 16 amino acids. Looked up from germline, CDR1 is SNHLY and CDR2 is FYNNEI. The CDR3 DNA reads as TGTGCCAGCAAGGGCGGGAGGGGGGTTTTGACAGATACGCAGTATTTT. Encoded protein: CASKGGRGVLTDTQYF.

The rearrangement joins TRBV7-9 to TRBJ2-4; D is possibly TRBD1 (5 bases). Trimming removed 4 bases from V and 5 bases from J, with 12 bases in between. The CDR3 is 14 residues long. From germline, CDR1 is SEHNR and CDR2 FQNEAQ (reference sequence). CDR3 sequence reads: CASSSLDSQNIQYF. The CDR3 nucleotides are TGTGCCAGCAGCTCCCTCGACAGTCAAAACATTCAGTACTTC.

V gene TRBV4-1 combines with J gene TRBJ2-2, with D tentatively TRBD2 (6 bases). The CDR3 loop spans 15 amino acids. Germline loops: CDR1 MGHRA, CDR2 YSYEKL. The V gene lost 0 bases and the J gene lost 4 bases, with 9 bases spanning the gap. CDR3 residues: CASSQDPGVTGELFF. The DNA for the CDR3 is TGCGCCAGCAGCCAAGATCCGGGGGTCACCGGGGAGCTGTTTTTT.

The V gene is TRBV6-4, the J gene TRBJ2-2; D perhaps matches TRBD2 (5 bases). Germline V gene data show CDR1 as MRHNA and CDR2 as SNTAGT. This CDR3 contains 13 residues. V dropped 4 bases and J dropped 2 bases, with 5 bases sitting between them. The CDR3 DNA reads as TGTGCCAGCAGTGGGACTAACACCGGGGAGCTGTTTTTT. It is translated as CASSGTNTGELFF.

The CDR3 DNA reads TGTGCCAGTAGTATTGGGCAGGTGAACACTGAAGCTTTCTTT. It is translated as CASSIGQVNTEAFF. The chain uses TRBV19 and TRBJ1-1; the D is unclear. Germline CDR1 LNHDA, CDR2 SQIVND (reference sequence). Deletions cut 3 bases from V and 0 bases from J, with 8 bases between. This CDR3 has 14 residues. Looking up the rest from reference TRBV19 and TRBJ1-1 gives the full variable domain: DGGITQSPKYLFRKEGQNVTLSCEQNLNHDAMYWYRQDPGQGLRLIYYSQIVNDFQKGDIAEGYSVSREKKESFPLTVTSAQKNPTAFYLCASSIGQVNTEAFFGQGTRLTVV.

The J gene is TRBJ2-7, the V gene TRBV7-8, with 9 positions matching TRBD1. The V gene end was trimmed by 2 bases and the J gene end by 0 bases; junction bases not matched to a gene: 8. Germline V CDR1 and CDR2: SGHVS, FQNEAQ. CDR3 length equals 17 residues. The CDR3 is CASSLSFGQGFSYEQYF. In DNA, the CDR3 is TGTGCCAGCAGCTTAAGTTTCGGACAGGGGTTCTCCTACGAGCAGTACTTC.

The chain combines TRBV21-1 with TRBJ2-2; the DNA was not compared with TRBD2, the D call given in the table. TRBV21-1 is a pseudogene segment. The length of the CDR3 is 18 residues. The CDR3 is CASSNGSRTSGNTGELFF. As DNA, the CDR3 is TGTGCCAGCAGCAATGGATCGAGGACTAGCGGAAACACCGGGGAGCTGTTTTTT.

This chain joins TRBV29-1 and TRBJ2-7; perhaps TRBD1 as D (6 bases). V was shortened by 7 bases and J by 5 bases, with 12 bases between the two germline ends. Germline values: CDR1 SQVTM, CDR2 ANQGSEA. The CDR3 is 11 amino acids. This CDR3 is CSAERGNEQYF. DNA of the CDR3: TGCAGCGCCGAAAGGGGGAACGAGCAGTACTTC.

This clone was observed a single time. This rearrangement joins TRBV18 to TRBJ2-5, with 7 nucleotides matching TRBD1. Losses at the gene ends were 3 bases for V and 2 bases for J; bases not matched to a gene: 6. CDR1 KGHSH and CDR2 LQKENI come from the germline V gene. The CDR3 has 15 residues. The CDR3 is CASSPRQGKQETQYF. The CDR3 DNA sequence: TGTGCCAGCTCACCCAGACAGGGTAAACAAGAGACCCAGTACTTC.

The chain is built from TRBV19 and TRBJ1-2; 7 bases line up with TRBD1. The CDR3 consists of 13 residues. With V trimmed by 2 bases and J by 6 bases, 3 bases remained unmatched. Germline lookup yields CDR1 LNHDA and CDR2 SQIVND (reference sequence). CDR3 in amino acids: CASSILGGDGYTF. CDR3 nucleotides: TGTGCCAGTAGTATACTAGGGGGCGATGGCTACACCTTC.

With regard to this clone: Other DNA sequences of this sample code for an identical CDR3. V is TRBV30 and J is TRBJ1-5; maybe TRBD1 (5 bases). The V gene's germline CDR1 is GTSNPN and CDR2 SVGIG (reference sequence). V shed 0 bases and J shed 2 bases, with 5 bases lying between them. The CDR3 runs to 13 residues. The CDR3 loop is CAWSVQGNQPQHF. CDR3 in DNA: TGTGCCTGGAGTGTACAGGGCAATCAGCCCCAGCATTTT.

The chain carries TRBV5-1 and TRBJ2-7; TRBD1 matches at 9 bases. The CDR3 extends over 16 amino acids. The germline V gene encodes CDR1 SGHRS and CDR2 YFSETQ. The J segment lost 0 bases and the V segment lost 4 bases, leaving 8 bases of the junction unmatched. CDR3 in DNA: TGCGCCAGCAGCCCAGGAGACAGGGGGAGCTCCTACGAGCAGTACTTC. As protein: CASSPGDRGSSYEQYF. Looking up the rest from reference TRBV5-1 and TRBJ2-7 gives the full variable domain: KAGVTQTPRYLIKTRGQQVTLSCSPISGHRSVSWYQQTPGQGLQFLFEYFSETQRNKGNFPGRFSGRQFSNSRSEMNVSTLELGDSALYLCASSPGDRGSSYEQYFGPGTRLTVT.

This chain joins TRBV6-1 and TRBJ2-7; D is possibly TRBD2 (6 bases). CDR3 length: 12 residues. Germline V CDR1 and CDR2: MNHNS, SASEGT. Trimming took off 5 bases at V and 9 bases at J, with 14 bases between the two ends. In nucleotides, the CDR3 is TGTGCCAGCAGTTATCGGGACTCCCGGCAGTACTTC. Translated: CASSYRDSRQYF.

The V and J genes are TRBV18 and TRBJ2-3; TRBD2 is a possible D gene (5 bases). The length of the CDR3 is 13 residues. Trimming removed 4 bases at V and 0 bases at J, with 5 bases between. Germline V gene sequence: CDR1 KGHSH, CDR2 LQKENI. CDR3 DNA sequence: TGTGCCAGCTCACGGACTAGCACAGATACGCAGTATTTT. Translation gives CASSRTSTDTQYF.

On this clone itself: The junction departs from the called germline gene at one end, perhaps through a read error. The rearrangement links TRBV29-1 to TRBJ1-2; D is unresolved. From germline, CDR1 is SQVTM and CDR2 ANQGSEA. The CDR3 is 12 residues long. CDR3 sequence (DNA): TGCAGCGTTGAAGATCAAACAATTGGGCCAAGCTTC. Its translation is CSVEDQTIGPSF.

V and J are TRBV5-1 and TRBJ2-3, with 8 bases matching TRBD1. The germline V gene has CDR1 SGHRS and CDR2 YFSETQ. J gave up 4 bases and V 5 bases, and 6 bases lay outside the gene matches. The CDR3 runs 14 residues. DNA for the CDR3: TGCGCCAGCAGACCTGGACAGGGTCCAGATACGCAGTATTTT. Protein sequence: CASRPGQGPDTQYF.

The chain combines TRBV5-1 with TRBJ1-5; tentative D call: TRBD1 (6 bases). The CDR3 totals 13 residues. From germline, CDR1 is SGHRS and CDR2 YFSETQ. V dropped 4 bases and J dropped 5 bases, with 10 bases sitting between them. The CDR3 loop reads CASSRDTDQPQHF. The CDR3 DNA sequence: TGCGCCAGCAGCCGGGACACCGATCAGCCCCAGCATTTT.

The V and J genes are TRBV2 and TRBJ2-7, with 7 positions matching TRBD1. Losses at the gene ends were 4 bases for V and 1 base for J; bases not matched to a gene: 4. This CDR3 spans 14 amino acids. CDR1 and CDR2 from the germline V gene are SNHLY and FYNNEI. CDR3 bases: TGTGCCAGCAGTGTTGAGACAGGGTCCTACGAGCAGTACTTC. It is translated as CASSVETGSYEQYF.